These 11 T cell receptor beta chains originate from one sample sequenced in a study of spatial heterogeneity in lung cancer. The time point: blood at routine non-recurrence follow-up after resection. TCRdb called the 5' RACE reads again in MiXCR, with one record for every CDR3 protein. The sample yields some 36,000 distinct CDR3 sequences, approximately 8% seen once. The material sequenced was PBMCs, taken at follow-up. The origin of the receptors is a male donor with early-stage non-small cell lung cancer.

This clonotype came up many times. V and J are TRBV5-6 and TRBJ2-7; 8 positions match TRBD1. After removal of 1 base from V and 6 bases from J, the junction contained 9 bases not matched to a gene. The CDR3 covers 15 residues. Germline V gene lookup returns CDR1 SGHDT and CDR2 YYEEEE. This CDR3 reads CASSLWTGYGGEQYF. As DNA, the CDR3 is TGTGCCAGCAGCTTGTGGACAGGGTACGGAGGCGAGCAGTACTTC.

This clonotype was observed at least ten times. The V call is TRBV29-1, the J call TRBJ2-5, with D possibly being TRBD1 (5 bases). This CDR3 spans 13 amino acids. The germline V and J ends were trimmed by 6 bases and 1 base, with 12 bases remaining between them. Germline lookup yields CDR1 SQVTM and CDR2 ANQGSEA. CDR3 in amino acids: CSVGVRAQETQYF. The CDR3 coding sequence is TGCAGCGTAGGCGTCAGGGCCCAAGAGACCCAGTACTTC.

This clonotype was seen only a few times. V is TRBV28 and J is TRBJ2-7; 7 bases match TRBD2. This CDR3 comprises 13 residues. Unmatched junction bases numbered 10, after V lost 7 bases and J lost 7 bases. The germline V gene has CDR1 MDHEN and CDR2 SYDVKM. This CDR3 is CASNRGVVEEQYF. The CDR3, as DNA: TGTGCCAGCAACCGGGGGGTAGTCGAGGAGCAGTACTTC.

With regard to this clonotype: A read error may be the cause here, since a much bigger clone is one base away. V is TRBV9 and J is TRBJ1-3; D is undetermined. Germline-derived CDR1 and CDR2 are SGDLS and YYNGEE. CDR3 size: 13 residues. In DNA, the CDR3 is TGTGCCAGTGGTTTTCGCTCTGGAAACACCGTATATTTT. This translates into CASGFRSGNTVYF.

There are many counts of this clonotype. This chain joins TRBV18 and TRBJ2-7; unclear D gene. Germline V gene sequence: CDR1 KGHSH, CDR2 LQKENI. The V end was cut by 0 bases, the J end by 0 bases, with 9 bases between. The CDR3 totals 15 residues. CDR3 coding DNA: TGTGCCAGCTCACCACCGGAGACGGTCTCCTACGAGCAGTACTTC. Translating gives CASSPPETVSYEQYF.

V usage is TRBV9 and J usage is TRBJ2-2; a possible D gene is TRBD1 (5 bases). The V end lost 1 base, the J end lost 5 bases, and 9 bases lay between the germline ends. The CDR3 extends over 14 amino acids. Germline CDR1 and CDR2: SGDLS and YYNGEE. CDR3 bases: TGTGCCAGCAGCGTACAGGGAATAACCGGGGAGCTGTTTTTT. Amino acids: CASSVQGITGELFF.

This clonotype was seen more than once but under ten times. The V gene is TRBV20-1, the J gene TRBJ2-3; no clear D gene. The CDR3 sequence is 14 residues long. V was clipped by 3 bases and J by 4 bases, with 14 bases between them. Germline CDR1 and CDR2: DFQATT and SNEGSKA (reference sequence). CDR3 region: CSASGSSPPDTQYF. The CDR3, as DNA: TGCAGTGCTAGTGGCAGCTCCCCGCCAGATACGCAGTATTTT.

This clonotype occurred many times. The gene calls are TRBV7-3 and TRBJ2-2, with no clear D. The length of the CDR3 is 16 residues. CDR1 and CDR2 from the germline V gene are SGHTA and FQGTGA. V was shortened by 0 bases and J by 0 bases, with 8 bases between the two germline ends. The CDR3 is CASSLTPQANTGELFF. CDR3 coding DNA: TGTGCCAGCAGCTTAACGCCGCAGGCGAACACCGGGGAGCTGTTTTTT.

In its sample, this clonotype was seen a few times. This chain uses TRBV5-1 with TRBJ2-7; TRBD2 matches at 8 bases. V was pared by 2 bases and J by 6 bases, with 7 bases of the junction left unmatched. Looked up from germline, CDR1 is SGHRS and CDR2 is YFSETQ. CDR3 size: 14 residues. CDR3 nucleotide sequence: TGCGCCAGCAGCTTCGGGACTAGACTTGCCGAGCAGTACTTC. Its translation: CASSFGTRLAEQYF.

This clonotype was seen ten or more times. The chain combines TRBV9 with TRBJ2-3, with unresolved D. CDR1 and CDR2 from the germline V gene are SGDLS and YYNGEE. V was shortened by 4 bases and J by 6 bases, with 15 bases between the two germline ends. CDR3 length: 14 residues. This CDR3 is CASSTPDRPDTQYF. DNA of the CDR3: TGTGCCAGCAGCACCCCGGACCGCCCCGATACGCAGTATTTT.

Ten or more counts support this clonotype. The CDR3 DNA follows: TGTGCCACCAGTGACGACGGAAATCAGCCCCAGCATTTT. Its translation: CATSDDGNQPQHF. The genes are TRBV24-1 and TRBJ1-5; D is undetermined. Trimming pared 4 bases from V and 4 bases from J, leaving 7 bases between. The CDR3 has 13 residues. The germline gives CDR1 KGHDR, CDR2 SFDVKD.